A selection of T cell receptor beta chains follows, all from one sample in a study of blood T cells in healthy people across ages. TCRdb ran MiXCR on the 5' RACE reads and lists one entry per CDR3 protein. The profile covers approximately 760,000 distinct CDR3 sequences, with 20% to 25% appearing a single time and roughly a tenth taken by the ten largest. These data were also filed under a second study, of T cells of mothers and their children.

The sample taken for sequencing was blood. The origin of the receptors is a boy under 18 in good health. Both conserved end residues are part of each CDR3. D genes are given only for firm matches. The listing skips clone size in some rows; elsewhere it reads once, few, many or a size class.

TRBV29-1	.	TRBJ2-5	.	TGCAGCGTTAAGCGGAGCCCCCAAGAGACCCAGTACTTC	CSVKRSPQETQYF
TRBV20-1	.	TRBJ2-3	few	TGCAGTGCTCCAATGGTGGCGCGCACCTCAGATACGCAGTATTTT	CSAPMVARTSDTQYF
TRBV29-1	.	TRBJ2-7	few	TGCAGCGTTCTGGGCAGGCCCCTGGACGAGCAGTACTTC	CSVLGRPLDEQYF
TRBV20-1	.	TRBJ1-3	few	TGCAGTGCTATCATCGACCGGGGGTCAGGAAACACCATATATTTT	CSAIIDRGSGNTIYF
TRBV2	.	TRBJ1-5	.	TGTGCCAGCGCGGGGGGCTCTCAGCCCCAGCATTTT	CASAGGSQPQHF
TRBV12-3/TRBV12-4	.	TRBJ1-2	few	TGTGCCAGCAGGTTTAAATTTGCGGGGGCGGAATTAGATGGCTACACCTTC	CASRFKFAGAELDGYTF
TRBV29-1	.	TRBJ1-4	few	TGCAGCGTTGAACTAGTGGGGACCTTTAATGAAAAACTGTTTTTT	CSVELVGTFNEKLFF
TRBV3-1	.	TRBJ2-1	.	TGTGCCAGCAGCCGTTTCAACAATGAGCAGTTCTTC	CASSRFNNEQFF
TRBV20-1	TRBD1	TRBJ1-4	.	TGCAGTGCTAGAGGAACGACAGGGTCTAATGAAAAACTGTTTTTT	CSARGTTGSNEKLFF
TRBV4-1	.	TRBJ2-4	.	TGCGCCAGCAGCCATGATCCTCAGGGGAGCATTCAGTACTTC	CASSHDPQGSIQYF